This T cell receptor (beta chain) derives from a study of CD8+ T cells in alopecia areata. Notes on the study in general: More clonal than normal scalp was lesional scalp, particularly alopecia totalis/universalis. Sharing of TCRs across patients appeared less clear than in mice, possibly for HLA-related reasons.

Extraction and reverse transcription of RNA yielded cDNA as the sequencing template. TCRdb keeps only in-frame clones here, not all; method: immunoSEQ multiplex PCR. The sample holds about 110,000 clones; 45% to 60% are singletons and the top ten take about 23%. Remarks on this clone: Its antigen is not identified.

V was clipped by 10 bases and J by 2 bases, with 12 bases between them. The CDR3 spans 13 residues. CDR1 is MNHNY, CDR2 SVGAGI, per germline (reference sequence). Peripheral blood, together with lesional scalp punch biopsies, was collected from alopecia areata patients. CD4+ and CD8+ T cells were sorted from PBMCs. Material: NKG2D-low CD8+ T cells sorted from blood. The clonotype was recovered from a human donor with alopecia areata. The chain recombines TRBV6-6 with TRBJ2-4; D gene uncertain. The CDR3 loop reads CATEDGSKNIQYF. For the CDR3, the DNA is TGTGCCACCGAAGATGGTTCCAAAAACATTCAGTACTTC.